This TCR beta chain was sequenced during a study of breast tumors, draining lymph nodes, adjacent tissues. V dropped 1 base and J dropped 0 bases, with 11 bases sitting between them. This CDR3 has 16 residues. Axillary draining lymph nodes of breast cancer patients supplied the node samples. This clonotype showed up many times. MiXCR, applied by TCRdb to the multiplex PCR reads, yields one record per CDR3 protein. The sample consists of tens of thousands of distinct CDR3 sequences, roughly a fifth of them appearing once. The chain links TRBV12-3 or TRBV12-4 to TRBJ2-3; a possible D gene is TRBD2 (6 bases). The receptor comes from a female donor with breast cancer. Some clones in this sample may be carry-over from other donors' samples. Material for sequencing was axillary lymph node tissue. The CDR3 DNA is TGTGCCAGCAGTTTAGGGAACGGGGGAAGCACAGATACGCAGTATTTT. This sequence encodes CASSLGNGGSTDTQYF.